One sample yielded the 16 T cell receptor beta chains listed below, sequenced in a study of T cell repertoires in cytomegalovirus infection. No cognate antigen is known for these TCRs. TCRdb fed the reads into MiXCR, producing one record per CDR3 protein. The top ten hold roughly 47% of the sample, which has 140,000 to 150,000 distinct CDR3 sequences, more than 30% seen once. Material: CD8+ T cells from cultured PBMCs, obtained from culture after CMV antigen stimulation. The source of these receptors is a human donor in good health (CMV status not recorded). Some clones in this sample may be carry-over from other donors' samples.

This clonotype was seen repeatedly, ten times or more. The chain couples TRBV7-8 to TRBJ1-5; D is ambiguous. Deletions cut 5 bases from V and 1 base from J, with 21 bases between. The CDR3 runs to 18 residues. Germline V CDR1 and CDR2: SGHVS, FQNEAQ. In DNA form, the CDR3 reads TGTGCCAGCAGCAATTTGGAGGACGTCCTCTGGAGCAATCAGCCCCAGCATTTT. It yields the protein CASSNLEDVLWSNQPQHF.

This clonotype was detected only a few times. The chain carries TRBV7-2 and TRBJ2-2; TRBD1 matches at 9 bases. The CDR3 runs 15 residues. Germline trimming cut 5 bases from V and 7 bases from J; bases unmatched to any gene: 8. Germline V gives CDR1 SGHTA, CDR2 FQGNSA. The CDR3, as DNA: TGTGCCAGCAGCACCAACAGGGGGCCGAACGGGGAGCTGTTTTTT. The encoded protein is CASSTNRGPNGELFF.

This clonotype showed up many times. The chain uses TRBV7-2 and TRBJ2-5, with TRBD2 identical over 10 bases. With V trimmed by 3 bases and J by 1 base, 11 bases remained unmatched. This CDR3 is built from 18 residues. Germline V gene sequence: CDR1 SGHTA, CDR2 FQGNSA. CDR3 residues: CASSFLGGSGGTQETQYF. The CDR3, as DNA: TGTGCCAGCAGCTTCTTGGGGGGTAGCGGGGGGACCCAAGAGACCCAGTACTTC.

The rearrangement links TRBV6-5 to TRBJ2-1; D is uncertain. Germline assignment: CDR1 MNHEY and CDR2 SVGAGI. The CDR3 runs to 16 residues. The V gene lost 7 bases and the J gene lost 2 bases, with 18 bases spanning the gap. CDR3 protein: CASTPLAISTYNEQFF. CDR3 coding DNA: TGTGCCAGCACCCCCCTTGCTATCTCAACCTACAATGAGCAGTTCTTC.

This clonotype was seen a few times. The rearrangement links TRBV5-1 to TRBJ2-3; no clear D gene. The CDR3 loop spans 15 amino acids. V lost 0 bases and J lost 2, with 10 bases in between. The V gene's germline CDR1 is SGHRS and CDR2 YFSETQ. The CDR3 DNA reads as TGCGCCAGCAGCTTGGAAGGAGCCGACACAGATACGCAGTATTTT. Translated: CASSLEGADTDTQYF.

In nucleotides, the CDR3 is TGTGCCAGTAGGGGGGACGCTTTCCCCTACGAGCAGTACTTC. It is translated as CASRGDAFPYEQYF. V is TRBV19 and J is TRBJ2-7, with D possibly being TRBD1 or TRBD2 (5 bases each). The germline V gene encodes CDR1 LNHDA and CDR2 SQIVND (reference sequence). The CDR3 spans 14 residues. V lost 6 bases and J 2 bases, leaving 14 bases between the germline ends.

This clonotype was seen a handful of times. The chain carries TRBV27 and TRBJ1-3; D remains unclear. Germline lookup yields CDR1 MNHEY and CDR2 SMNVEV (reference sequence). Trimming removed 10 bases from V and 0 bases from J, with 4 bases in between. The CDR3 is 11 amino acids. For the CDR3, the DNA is TGTGCCACCTCCTCTGGAAACACCATATATTTT. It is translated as CATSSGNTIYF.

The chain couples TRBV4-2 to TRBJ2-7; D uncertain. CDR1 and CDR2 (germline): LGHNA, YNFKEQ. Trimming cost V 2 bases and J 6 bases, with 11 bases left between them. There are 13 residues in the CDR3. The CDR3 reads CASSQSISPEQYF. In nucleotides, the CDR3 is TGTGCCAGCAGCCAATCGATCTCCCCCGAGCAGTACTTC.

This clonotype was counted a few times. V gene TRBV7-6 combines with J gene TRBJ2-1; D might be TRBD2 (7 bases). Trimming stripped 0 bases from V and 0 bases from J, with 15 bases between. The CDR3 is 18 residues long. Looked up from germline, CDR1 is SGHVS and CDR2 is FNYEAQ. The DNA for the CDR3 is TGTGCCAGCAGCTTAGCGGGGGGGCTTTCCAGCTCCTACAATGAGCAGTTCTTC. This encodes CASSLAGGLSSSYNEQFF.

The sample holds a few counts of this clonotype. CDR3 residues: CASSVGSGGTHNEQFF. In DNA, the CDR3 is TGTGCCAGCAGCGTAGGTAGCGGGGGGACCCACAATGAGCAGTTCTTC. The chain employs TRBV9 and TRBJ2-1, with 10 bases lining up with TRBD2. The trim removed 0 bases at V and 5 bases at J, leaving 5 bases unmatched. The CDR3 sequence is 16 residues long. CDR1 is SGDLS and CDR2 is YYNGEE in the germline V gene. The whole variable domain, remainder taken from reference TRBV9 and TRBJ2-1, is DSGVTQTPKHLITATGQRVTLRCSPRSGDLSVYWYQQSLDQGLQFLIQYYNGEERAKGNILERFSAQQFPDLHSELNLSSLELGDSALYFCASSVGSGGTHNEQFFGPGTRLTVL.

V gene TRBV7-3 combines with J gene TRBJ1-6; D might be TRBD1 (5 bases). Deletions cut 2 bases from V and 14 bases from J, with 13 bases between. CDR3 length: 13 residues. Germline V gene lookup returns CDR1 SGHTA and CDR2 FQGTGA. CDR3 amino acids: CASSLGARGALHF. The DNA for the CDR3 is TGTGCCAGCAGCTTAGGGGCCCGAGGGGCCCTCCACTTT.

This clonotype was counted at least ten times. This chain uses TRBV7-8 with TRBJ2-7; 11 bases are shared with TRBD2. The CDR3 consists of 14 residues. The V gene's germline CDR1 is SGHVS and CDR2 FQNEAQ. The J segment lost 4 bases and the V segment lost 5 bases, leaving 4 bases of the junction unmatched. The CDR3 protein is CASSTRTSGYEQYF. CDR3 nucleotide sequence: TGTGCCAGCAGCACACGGACTAGCGGGTACGAGCAGTACTTC. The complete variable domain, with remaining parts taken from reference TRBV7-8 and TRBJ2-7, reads GAGVSQSPRYKVAKRGQDVALRCDPISGHVSLFWYQQALGQGPEFLTYFQNEAQLDKSGLPSDRFFAERPEGSVSTLKIQRTQQEDSAVYLCASSTRTSGYEQYFGPGTRLTVT.

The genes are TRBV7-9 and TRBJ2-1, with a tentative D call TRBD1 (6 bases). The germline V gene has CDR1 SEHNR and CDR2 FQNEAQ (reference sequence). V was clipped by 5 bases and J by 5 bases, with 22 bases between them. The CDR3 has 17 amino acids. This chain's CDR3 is CASSPQFRDMNNNEQFF. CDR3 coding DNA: TGTGCCAGCAGCCCACAATTCCGGGACATGAATAACAATGAGCAGTTCTTC. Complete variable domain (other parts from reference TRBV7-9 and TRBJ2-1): DTGVSQNPRHKITKRGQNVTFRCDPISEHNRLYWYRQTLGQGPEFLTYFQNEAQLEKSRLLSDRFSAERPKGSFSTLEIQRTEQGDSAMYLCASSPQFRDMNNNEQFFGPGTRLTVL.

For the CDR3, the DNA is TGCGCCAGCAGCCAAGGGGGGGAGGGGTACGGGGAGCTGTTTTTT. Protein product: CASSQGGEGYGELFF. V is TRBV4-1 and J is TRBJ2-2; 7 nucleotides line up with TRBD2. V was pared by 1 base and J by 7 bases, with 6 bases of the junction left unmatched. The CDR3 is 15 amino acids. Germline-derived CDR1 and CDR2 are MGHRA and YSYEKL.

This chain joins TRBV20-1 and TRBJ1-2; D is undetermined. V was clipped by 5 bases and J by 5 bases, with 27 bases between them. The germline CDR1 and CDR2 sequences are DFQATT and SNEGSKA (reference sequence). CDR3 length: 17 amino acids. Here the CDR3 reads CSADPPGRTTEPYGYTF. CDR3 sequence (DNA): TGCAGTGCTGACCCACCTGGGCGGACGACCGAACCATATGGCTACACCTTC.

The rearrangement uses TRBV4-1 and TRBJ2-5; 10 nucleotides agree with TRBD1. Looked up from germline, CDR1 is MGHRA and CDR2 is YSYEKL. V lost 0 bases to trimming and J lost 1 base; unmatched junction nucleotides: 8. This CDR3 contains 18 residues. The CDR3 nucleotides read TGCGCCAGCAGCCAAGATAGGATAGGGACAGGGGCCCAAGAGACCCAGTACTTC. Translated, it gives CASSQDRIGTGAQETQYF.